The T cell receptor (beta chain) described here comes from a study of shared clonotypes between healthy human individuals (dated by TCRdb to the early 2020s). Regarding the research as a whole: The cohort included three men and two women between 18 and 49 years of age. For each donor, CD4 naive and CD4 memory were each given three plates, CD8 naive was given two plates, and CD8 memory was given one plate. The study deeply sequenced blood TCR repertoires of about 5 healthy adults to estimate repertoire size and the extent of clonotype sharing between individuals. To increase sequencing depth and limit assay-specific biases, TCR repertoire library preparation and sequencing were carried out by different laboratories using diverse techniques. Between about 0.8 and 9 billion PBMCs per donor were obtained by leukapheresis.

Concerning this clone: No antigen is known for it. It has no much larger one-base neighbor in the sample; base qualities were not kept.

Using the deep immunoSEQ assay, TCR CDR3 regions were amplified from genomic DNA by multiplex PCR. For each cell subset, the extracted genomic DNA was distributed evenly across all wells of several immunoSEQ 96-well plates, and each plate served as one replicate. For sorted subsets, each replicate PCR was loaded with about 0.2 ug genomic DNA, equivalent to 25,000 to 30,000 T cell genomes. The purified libraries were quantified using a Qubit 3.0 fluorometer, sized with a Bioanalyzer 2100, and then quantified again using the KAPA Library Quantification kit. Each immunoSEQ 96-well plate was sequenced on its own single-read 150-cycle Illumina NextSeq 550 flow cell. For the original study's pipeline: Because the immunoSEQ output included only junctional sequences and no quality scores, the filtering could not be the same as the filtering used for full-length reads. Sequences were annotated with PyIR, a Python wrapper for IgBLAST v1.9, and V/J genes and CDR3 were assigned using IMGT germline references. Reads were removed for weak V/J assignments (E-value above 1e-6), missing CDR3, stop codons, out-of-frame junctions, or ambiguous translated residues. V3J clonotypes were defined by identical inferred V gene, J gene, and CDR3 amino acid sequence. The percentage overlap between two repertoires was calculated by dividing the number of shared unique clonotypes by the size of the smaller repertoire. RTK rarefaction, the Chao1 estimator, and Recon v2.1 estimates of unobserved clonotypes were used to assess repertoire richness. Generation probabilities for all TCRbeta clonotypes obtained by the gDNA method from a handful of donors were computed using OLGA. TCRdb re-hosts the immuneACCESS table, in-frame sequences only. Its copies lack some clones; in the studies checked, an unresolved V gene accounts for under half of them, and the cause for the rest is not known. V and J calls and clone size come straight from that table; D and trimming were deduced from the DNA. Present in this sample are 2,500,000 or so clones, 85% to 95% of which were seen just once. The top ten constitute 0.37% of the sample.

Broad study findings and their caveats: Pairwise subsampling indicated that sequencing depth was expected to affect the degree of clonotype sharing among donors. Compared with non-shared clonotypes, clonotypes shared by all four sorted-subset donors had higher generation probabilities. Across a handful of donors, roughly 5.1% of naive CD4, over 3% of naive CD8, under 2.5% of memory CD4, and under 0.45% of memory CD8 clonotypes were shared. Rarefaction of sorted-subset datasets indicated incomplete sequencing despite the large sequencing depth. Sampling was limited to blood, and TCR repertoires in tissue likely differ from TCR repertoires in blood. Naive subsets generally had larger estimated clonotype richness than memory subsets. The genetic and exposure-history diversity represented was limited by the small number of donors.

The donors were healthy, HIV-negative adults who had no recently reported acute infections or vaccinations. Every donor was a Caucasian adult residing in Nashville, Tennessee, USA. CD4+ T cells were enriched through magnetic negative selection, after which naive cells were positively selected on CD45RA and the remaining negative fraction served as the memory subset. After blood collection by leukapheresis, PBMCs were isolated using Ficoll-Histopaque density gradient centrifugation and then cryopreserved in the vapor phase of liquid nitrogen. Analytical flow cytometry was used to check the purity and quantity of each magnetically sorted T cell population. Genomic DNA was isolated from every sorted fraction and measured by UV absorbance on a Nanodrop 2000c. CDR1 and CDR2, looked up from the germline V gene, are SNHLY and FYNNEI. V and J lose 3 bases and 6 bases, and a span of 14 bases separates them. Reading from cysteine to phenylalanine, the CDR3 counts 15 amino acids. CDR3 DNA only is kept here, 45 bases in frame from base 1.

The sequence came from a man aged 18 to 29 in good health. Some clones in this sample may be carry-over from other donors' samples. The chain links TRBV2 with TRBJ1-4; a weak D assignment points to TRBD1 (6 bases agree). Material for sequencing was naive CD4+ T cells from PBMCs. The label giving this sample's cell subset or site can be read as: CD45RA+ positively selected. The base sequence is TGTGCCAGCAGTGATGGGGGGCGGTTATATGAAAAACTGTTTTTT. Translated, it reads CASSDGGRLYEKLFF.